These 29 T cell receptor beta chains originate from one sample sequenced in a study of blood T cell repertoires in COVID-19. Clones were sequenced by immunoSEQ multiplex PCR, and TCRdb holds only the in-frame ones, with some missing. The sample yields over 300,000 clones, around 91% seen once. Sequencing was carried out using peripheral blood. The receptors here all came from a man between 18 and 35 years old with active or convalescent COVID-19.

The rearrangement links TRBV19 to TRBJ1-4, with a tentative D call TRBD1 (6 bases). The CDR3 consists of 15 residues. With 7 bases removed from V and 3 bases from J, the gap between germline ends came to 15 bases. In germline, CDR1 is LNHDA, CDR2 SQIVND (reference sequence). The DNA of the CDR3 is TGTGCCAGTACCACAGGGCGAACGGCTAATGAAAAACTGTTTTTT. Protein: CASTTGRTANEKLFF. The full variable domain, completed using reference TRBV19 and TRBJ1-4, is DGGITQSPKYLFRKEGQNVTLSCEQNLNHDAMYWYRQDPGQGLRLIYYSQIVNDFQKGDIAEGYSVSREKKESFPLTVTSAQKNPTAFYLCASTTGRTANEKLFFGSGTQLSVL.

The chain links TRBV14 to TRBJ2-7; TRBD2 might be the D (6 bases). Trimming stripped 4 bases from V and 3 bases from J, with 13 bases between. The CDR3 spans 14 residues. Germline CDR1 is SGHDN and CDR2 is FVKESK. CDR3 amino acids: CASSPAGRRYEQYF. The CDR3 DNA is TGTGCCAGCAGCCCCGCGGGACGACGCTACGAGCAGTACTTC. Variable domain in full (rest from reference TRBV14 and TRBJ2-7): EAGVTQFPSHSVIEKGQTVTLRCDPISGHDNLYWYRRVMGKEIKFLLHFVKESKQDESGMPNNRFLAERTGGTYSTLKVQPAELEDSGVYFCASSPAGRRYEQYFGPGTRLTVT.

Here the CDR3 DNA reads TGCGCCAGCAGCCCAGGGGATGGGGTCAAAAACATTCAGTACTTC. Translating it yields CASSPGDGVKNIQYF. This rearrangement joins TRBV5-1 to TRBJ2-4, with D possibly TRBD1 on 6 matching bases. The CDR3 consists of 15 residues. Trimming cost V 4 bases and J 3 bases, with 14 bases left between them. The germline V gene has CDR1 SGHRS and CDR2 YFSETQ.

This chain connects TRBV6-5 to TRBJ1-6, with a possible D match to TRBD1 (6 bases). This CDR3 comprises 16 residues. V shed 0 bases and J shed 9 bases, with 15 bases lying between them. In germline, CDR1 is MNHEY, CDR2 SVGAGI. CDR3 nucleotide sequence: TGTGCCAGCAGTTACTCGAGTACAGGGAGTGGTTCACCCCTCCACTTT. Protein product: CASSYSSTGSGSPLHF.

The chain carries TRBV6-6 and TRBJ2-1, with 15 bases that match TRBD2. There are 17 residues in the CDR3. With 5 bases clipped from V and 3 bases from J, the junction kept 5 bases outside the gene matches. Germline-derived CDR1 and CDR2 are MNHNY and SVGAGI (reference sequence). Here the CDR3 DNA reads TGTGCCAGCAGTCTACGGACTAGCGGGAGGGACTACAATGAGCAGTTCTTC. It yields the protein CASSLRTSGRDYNEQFF.

The gene calls are TRBV28 and TRBJ1-1; tentative D call: TRBD1 (5 bases). The CDR3 has 15 residues. Germline V CDR1 and CDR2: MDHEN, SYDVKM. V lost 5 bases and J 3 bases, leaving 16 bases between the germline ends. The CDR3 DNA sequence: TGTGCCAGCAGTCCCTTCTCAGGGATTGACACTGAAGCTTTCTTT. Its translation is CASSPFSGIDTEAFF.

As for this clone: Other DNA sequences of this sample code for an identical CDR3. This sequence joins TRBV6-5 and TRBJ1-1; D call uncertain. Germline V CDR1 and CDR2: MNHEY, SVGAGI. This CDR3 is 12 amino acids long. The ends were cut back, 5 bases at V and 5 bases at J, with 9 bases in the middle. As DNA, the CDR3 is TGTGCCAGCAGTCCCCTCGGGACTGAAGCTTTCTTT. Translated, it gives CASSPLGTEAFF.

The chain carries TRBV27 and TRBJ2-4, with TRBD1 matching 8 bases. V dropped 4 bases and J dropped 5; count of bases not matched to a gene: 1. Germline V CDR1 and CDR2: MNHEY, SMNVEV (reference sequence). This CDR3 spans 13 amino acids. The DNA of the CDR3 is TGTGCCAGCAGTTACAGGGGGGAAAACATTCAGTACTTC. It specifies CASSYRGENIQYF.

The chain recombines TRBV5-4 with TRBJ2-1; 8 nucleotides match TRBD2. Germline CDR1 is SGHNT and CDR2 is YYREEE (reference sequence). The CDR3 runs to 17 residues. V trimming: 2 bases; J trimming: 3 bases; junction bases outside the gene matches: 10. This CDR3 is CASSFGAGAHYYNEQFF. The DNA of the CDR3 is TGTGCCAGCAGCTTCGGAGCGGGAGCCCACTACTACAATGAGCAGTTCTTC.

This chain uses TRBV7-2 with TRBJ1-2, with D perhaps TRBD1 (5 bases). Looked up from germline, CDR1 is SGHTA and CDR2 is FQGNSA. This CDR3 region has 14 residues. With 0 bases removed from V and 8 bases from J, the gap between germline ends came to 13 bases. CDR3 residues: CASSLAAGQQGYTF. The CDR3 DNA follows: TGTGCCAGCAGCTTAGCGGCAGGGCAGCAGGGCTACACCTTC.

This chain uses TRBV4-2 with TRBJ1-1, with D unresolved. Trimming removed 0 bases at V and 5 bases at J, with 19 bases between. The germline V gene encodes CDR1 LGHNA and CDR2 YNFKEQ. The CDR3 has 17 residues. CDR3 amino acids: CASSQDIMILGETEAFF. CDR3 nucleotides: TGTGCCAGCAGCCAAGATATTATGATCCTCGGGGAGACTGAAGCTTTCTTT.

The chain carries TRBV6-5 and TRBJ1-2, with TRBD1 identical over 10 bases. Germline assignment: CDR1 MNHEY and CDR2 SVGAGI. Trimming at V came to 6 bases and at J to 2 bases, leaving 3 bases not matched to a gene. The CDR3 has 14 residues. CDR3 nucleotide sequence: TGTGCCAGCAGAGACAGGGGGCAGAACTATGGCTACACCTTC. Translated: CASRDRGQNYGYTF.

The J gene is TRBJ2-1, the V gene TRBV24-1; the match to TRBD1 covers 8 bases. V shed 7 bases and J 12 bases; nucleotides not matched to a gene: 4. This CDR3 has 11 amino acids. Germline V gives CDR1 KGHDR, CDR2 SFDVKD. The CDR3 region is CATRDRERQFF. In DNA form, the CDR3 reads TGTGCCACCAGGGACAGGGAACGGCAGTTCTTC.

The rearrangement uses TRBV7-3 and TRBJ2-2; possibly TRBD1 for D (6 bases). Germline V gene data show CDR1 as SGHTA and CDR2 as FQGTGA. The CDR3 totals 15 residues. V shed 2 bases and J shed 4 bases, with 11 bases lying between them. The CDR3 spells CASSLGDTVTGELFF. The DNA of the CDR3 is TGTGCCAGCAGCTTAGGGGACACAGTCACCGGGGAGCTGTTTTTT.

For this clone: The sample contains more than one DNA sequence encoding this CDR3. This chain links TRBV28 with TRBJ2-7, with D maybe TRBD2 (5 bases). The germline V gene encodes CDR1 MDHEN and CDR2 SYDVKM. This CDR3 contains 13 residues. Trimming took 2 bases from V and 1 from J, leaving 6 bases between them. As DNA, the CDR3 is TGTGCCAGCAGTTTAGGGAGTTCCTACGAGCAGTACTTC. Its protein product is CASSLGSSYEQYF.

This clone was counted once. The rearrangement uses TRBV2 and TRBJ1-5; 8 positions match TRBD1. Germline values: CDR1 SNHLY, CDR2 FYNNEI. There are 16 residues in the CDR3. The ends lost 2 bases at V and 4 bases at J; junction bases unmatched: 7. The CDR3 nucleotides are TGTGCCAGCAGTGAACTAGGACAGGGAGGAAATCAGCCCCAGCATTTT. Its protein is CASSELGQGGNQPQHF.

The chain has TRBV29-1 and TRBJ2-3; 11 bases map to TRBD1. There are 13 residues in the CDR3. Germline CDR1 reads SQVTM; CDR2 reads ANQGSEA. Trimming took 7 bases from V and 4 from J; bases not matched to a gene: 4. The CDR3 protein is CSARDRGADTQYF. The CDR3 DNA follows: TGCAGCGCACGGGACAGGGGGGCAGATACGCAGTATTTT.

The chain is built from TRBV14 and TRBJ2-7; 8 positions match TRBD2. CDR3 size: 12 residues. V shed 4 bases and J 10 bases; nucleotides not matched to a gene: 6. Germline CDR1 reads SGHDN; CDR2 reads FVKESK. The CDR3 region has the DNA TGTGCCAGCAGCCCGGGAGGGACGGTTCAGTACTTC. Protein sequence: CASSPGGTVQYF.

The chain recombines TRBV2 with TRBJ2-1, with 12 bases that match TRBD2. Germline V gives CDR1 SNHLY, CDR2 FYNNEI. The CDR3 totals 17 residues. V was clipped by 1 base and J by 3 bases; unmatched bases: 4. The CDR3 DNA is TGTGCCAGCAGTGAAGGGACTAGCGGGGTATACTACAATGAGCAGTTCTTC. This translates into CASSEGTSGVYYNEQFF.

The chain employs TRBV9 and TRBJ2-7, with 8 bases that match TRBD1. The germline CDR1 and CDR2 sequences are SGDLS and YYNGEE. After removal of 3 bases from V and 6 bases from J, the junction contained 14 bases not matched to a gene. This CDR3 has 16 amino acids. The CDR3 loop reads CASSGQLLTGVGEQYF. CDR3 in DNA: TGTGCCAGCAGCGGACAACTACTGACAGGGGTTGGCGAGCAGTACTTC.

The rearrangement links TRBV21-1 to TRBJ2-6; TRBD1, as called in the table, went unchecked against the DNA. TRBV21-1 is a pseudogene segment. This CDR3 is built from 17 residues. The CDR3 DNA is TGTGCCAGCAGCAAAATTTGGATGCGGTCTGGGGCCAACGTGCTGACTTTC. Protein product: CASSKIWMRSGANVLTF.

The chain employs TRBV19 and TRBJ1-5, with 8 bases that match TRBD1. Germline V CDR1 and CDR2: LNHDA, SQIVND (reference sequence). V trimming: 5 bases; J trimming: 6 bases; junction bases outside the gene matches: 6. CDR3 length equals 14 residues. As DNA, the CDR3 is TGTGCCAGTAGTCTAACGACAGGGGTTCAGCCCCAGCATTTT. It codes for CASSLTTGVQPQHF.

The genes are TRBV7-2 and TRBJ1-3; the D gene is possibly TRBD1 (5 bases). V gave up 7 bases and J gave up 0 bases, with 16 bases separating them. CDR1 and CDR2 (germline): SGHTA, FQGNSA. The CDR3 has 16 residues. The CDR3 DNA follows: TGTGCCAGCACCGCCCCGGGGGGGAGCTCTGGAAACACCATATATTTT. The encoded protein is CASTAPGGSSGNTIYF.

CDR3 nucleotide sequence: TGTGCCAGTAGTATAGCGGGAACCGTGGGCAATCAGCCCCAGCATTTT. Its protein product is CASSIAGTVGNQPQHF. V is TRBV19 and J is TRBJ1-5; D is undetermined. V gave up 1 base and J gave up 2 bases, with 12 bases separating them. Per germline, CDR1 LNHDA and CDR2 SQIVND (reference sequence). The CDR3 contains 16 residues.

The V gene is TRBV15, the J gene TRBJ2-5; D gene unclear. The CDR3 is made up of 15 amino acids. V lost 2 bases and J lost 4, with 14 bases in between. Germline-derived CDR1 and CDR2 are LNHNV and YYDKDF (reference sequence). The CDR3 region is CATSRPKVSGETQYF. The CDR3 DNA is TGTGCCACCAGCAGACCTAAGGTCTCGGGAGAGACCCAGTACTTC.

The chain links TRBV6-5 to TRBJ2-7; D is possibly TRBD1 (6 bases). Looked up from germline, CDR1 is MNHEY and CDR2 is SVGAGI. The CDR3 has 15 residues. The germline V and J ends were trimmed by 0 bases and 6 bases, with 15 bases remaining between them. The CDR3 region has the DNA TGTGCCAGCAGTTACTCGGGGACAAGTAATAGCGAGCAGTACTTC. Encoded protein: CASSYSGTSNSEQYF.

The gene calls are TRBV7-9 and TRBJ1-5; D gene unclear. CDR3 length equals 16 residues. V lost 1 base and J lost 1, with 11 bases in between. Germline V CDR1 and CDR2: SEHNR, FQNEAQ (reference sequence). In nucleotides, the CDR3 is TGTGCCAGCAGCTTAGGCCCCCCGAGGAGCAATCAGCCCCAGCATTTT. This gives the protein CASSLGPPRSNQPQHF.

The genes are TRBV9 and TRBJ1-5, with 9 bases identical to TRBD1. Germline lookup yields CDR1 SGDLS and CDR2 YYNGEE. After removal of 4 bases from V and 4 bases from J, the junction contained 6 bases not matched to a gene. This CDR3 is 15 amino acids long. CDR3 loop: CASSSGTGYNQPQHF. CDR3 in DNA: TGTGCCAGCAGCTCCGGGACAGGGTATAATCAGCCCCAGCATTTT.

The chain carries TRBV28 and TRBJ1-3; the D gene is possibly TRBD1 (5 bases). The CDR3 consists of 15 residues. Trimming cost V 2 bases and J 3 bases, with 11 bases left between them. Germline CDR1 is MDHEN and CDR2 is SYDVKM. CDR3 residues: CASSLGGAGGNTIYF. The CDR3 coding sequence is TGTGCCAGCAGTTTAGGAGGGGCAGGTGGAAACACCATATATTTT. Variable domain in full (rest from reference TRBV28 and TRBJ1-3): DVKVTQSSRYLVKRTGEKVFLECVQDMDHENMFWYRQDPGLGLRLIYFSYDVKMKEKGDIPEGYSVSREKKERFSLILESASTNQTSMYLCASSLGGAGGNTIYFGEGSWLTVV.